This is a list of T cell receptor beta chains from one sample in a study of blood T cells in healthy people across ages. TCRdb recomputed calls from the 5' RACE reads with MiXCR, one row per CDR3 protein. The sample contains 780,000 or so distinct CDR3 sequences, more than 55% of which appear only once. Sequencing was performed on blood. All receptors derive from a man aged 35 to 55 in good health. Each CDR3 is given with its conserved first and last residue. D genes are given only for firm matches. A row's size may be missing; if present it is once, few, many or a size class.

clone_size,j_call,d_call,v_call,cdr3_aa,cdr3_nt
.,TRBJ1-1,.,TRBV6-5,CASSYSRGTEAFF,TGTGCCAGCAGTTACTCTCGGGGCACTGAAGCTTTCTTT
.,TRBJ2-7,.,TRBV29-1,CSVSDLYEQYF,TGCAGCGTTTCGGACCTCTACGAGCAGTACTTC
.,TRBJ2-5,.,TRBV7-9,CASSPSRYRETLYF,TGTGCCAGCAGCCCCTCAAGATATCGGGAGACCCTGTACTTC
.,TRBJ2-7,.,TRBV6-2/TRBV6-3,CASNQGPVEQYF,TGTGCCAGCAATCAGGGACCCGTCGAGCAGTACTTC
few,TRBJ2-3,.,TRBV7-9,CASRSNGVADTQYF,TGTGCCAGCAGAAGCAACGGGGTAGCAGATACGCAGTATTTT
.,TRBJ2-1,.,TRBV12-3/TRBV12-4,CASAPRPSIYNEQFF,TGTGCCAGCGCCCCCCGGCCCAGCATATACAATGAGCAGTTCTTC
.,TRBJ2-5,.,TRBV7-2,CASSFVRGETQYF,TGTGCCAGCAGCTTTGTTCGGGGAGAGACCCAGTACTTC
few,TRBJ2-7,.,TRBV20-1,CSARVKGRDSYEQYF,TGCAGTGCTAGAGTGAAGGGCAGGGACTCCTACGAGCAGTACTTC
.,TRBJ2-7,TRBD2,TRBV2,CASSGGGRGDEQYF,TGTGCCAGCAGTGGTGGCGGGAGAGGCGACGAGCAGTACTTC
.,TRBJ2-7,.,TRBV12-3/TRBV12-4,CASSPAGTPPYEQYF,TGTGCCAGCAGTCCAGCCGGGACTCCTCCCTACGAGCAGTACTTC
.,TRBJ2-3,TRBD2,TRBV7-9,CASSPLAGGFDTQYF,TGTGCCAGCAGCCCTCTAGCGGGAGGGTTCGATACGCAGTATTTT
once,TRBJ2-3,TRBD1,TRBV6-2/TRBV6-3,CASSYPRGQATDTQYF,TGTGCCAGCAGTTACCCACGGGGACAGGCCACAGATACGCAGTATTTT
.,TRBJ1-4,.,TRBV4-1,CASSPLRATNEKLFF,TGCGCCAGCAGCCCCCTTCGGGCAACTAATGAAAAACTGTTTTTT
.,TRBJ2-3,.,TRBV28,CASSSVGSSTQYF,TGTGCCAGCTCCTCAGTAGGGAGCTCTACGCAGTATTTT